This TCR beta chain was captured by sequencing in a study of blood T cell repertoires in COVID-19. About the study: The United States, Italy and Spain provided the acute and convalescent COVID-19 samples. PBMCs, B-cell-depleted T cells, or T cells provided the cDNA or gDNA that made up the material.

Authors' methods: Reference gene primers were amplified, and this amplification served to estimate nucleated cell counts. The protocol was immunoSEQ multiplex PCR, while the TCRdb copy is restricted to in-frame clones and leaves out a portion. That table is the source of V, J and clone size, and D and trimming were worked out from the DNA. The profile covers roughly 170,000 clones, with around 85% appearing a single time and 20% to 25% taken by the ten largest. Germline-derived CDR1 and CDR2 are MNHEY and SVGEGT. V gave up 5 bases and J gave up 2 bases; unmatched junction bases: 6. The CDR3 consists of 15 residues.

The chain uses TRBV6-2 or TRBV6-3 and TRBJ2-3; 8 nucleotides agree with TRBD1. Sequencing input: peripheral blood. The clonotype comes from a man between 65 and 85 years old with active or convalescent COVID-19. The CDR3 sequence: CASSRTGPPTDTQYF. CDR3 DNA sequence: TGTGCCAGCAGTCGGACAGGGCCCCCCACAGATACGCAGTATTTT.